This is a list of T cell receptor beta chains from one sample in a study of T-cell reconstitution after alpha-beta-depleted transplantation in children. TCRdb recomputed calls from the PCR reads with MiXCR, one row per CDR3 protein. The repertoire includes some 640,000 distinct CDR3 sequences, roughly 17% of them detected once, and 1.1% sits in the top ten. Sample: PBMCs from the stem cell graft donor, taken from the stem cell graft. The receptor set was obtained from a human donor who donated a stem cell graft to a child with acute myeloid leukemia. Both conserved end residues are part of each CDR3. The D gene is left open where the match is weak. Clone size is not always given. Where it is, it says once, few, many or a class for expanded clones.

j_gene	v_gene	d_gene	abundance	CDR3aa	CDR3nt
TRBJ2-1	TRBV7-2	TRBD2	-	CASSLLPSGEQFF	TGTGCCAGCAGCTTATTACCTAGCGGGGAGCAGTTCTTC
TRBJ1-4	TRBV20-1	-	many	CSARDWTPGEEKLFF	TGCAGTGCTAGAGATTGGACTCCGGGAGAGGAAAAACTGTTTTTT
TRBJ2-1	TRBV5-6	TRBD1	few	CASASYWDRGSGEQFF	TGTGCCAGCGCCTCTTACTGGGACAGGGGATCGGGTGAGCAGTTCTTC
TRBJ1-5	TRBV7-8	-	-	CASSLEQGRQPQHF	TGTGCCAGCAGCTTAGAACAGGGCCGTCAGCCCCAGCATTTT
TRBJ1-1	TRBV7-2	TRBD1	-	CASSLTGTAPNEAFF	TGTGCCAGCAGCTTAACAGGGACAGCTCCAAATGAAGCTTTCTTT
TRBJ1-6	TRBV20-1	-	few	CSARGQASSYNSPLHF	TGCAGTGCTAGGGGCCAGGCTAGCTCCTATAATTCACCCCTCCACTTT
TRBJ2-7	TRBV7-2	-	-	CASSARVGGSYEQYF	TGTGCCAGCAGCGCTAGAGTTGGGGGTTCCTACGAGCAGTACTTC
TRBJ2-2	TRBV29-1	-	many	CSASTVNTGELFF	TGCAGCGCCTCTACAGTGAACACCGGGGAGCTGTTTTTT
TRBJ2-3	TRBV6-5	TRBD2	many	CASTRTPGRATQYF	TGTGCCAGCACCCGGACCCCGGGGAGGGCTACGCAGTATTTT
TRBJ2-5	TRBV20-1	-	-	CSARRGAREETQYF	TGCAGTGCTAGACGCGGGGCTAGAGAAGAGACCCAGTACTTC
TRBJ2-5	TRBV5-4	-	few	CASSLGLVGQETQYF	TGTGCCAGCAGCTTGGGACTAGTTGGCCAAGAGACCCAGTACTTC
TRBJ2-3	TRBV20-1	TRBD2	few	CSARLAGGSGTDTQYF	TGCAGTGCTAGACTAGCGGGGGGGTCGGGCACAGATACGCAGTATTTT
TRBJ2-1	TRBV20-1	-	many	CSARLRDLANEQFF	TGCAGTGCTAGGCTTAGGGATTTGGCGAATGAGCAGTTCTTC
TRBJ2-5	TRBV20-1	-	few	CSASGYRVGETQYF	TGCAGTGCTAGTGGCTACAGGGTGGGAGAGACCCAGTACTTC
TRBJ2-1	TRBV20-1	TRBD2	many	CSARMRLLAGGLPGHEQFF	TGCAGTGCTAGAATGAGGCTACTAGCGGGGGGGCTACCGGGCCATGAGCAGTTCTTC
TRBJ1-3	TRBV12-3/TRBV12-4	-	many	CASSYGGNTIYF	TGTGCCAGCAGTTATGGTGGAAACACCATATATTTT
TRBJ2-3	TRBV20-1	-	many	CSASKDTQYF	TGCAGTGCCTCCAAGGATACGCAGTATTTT
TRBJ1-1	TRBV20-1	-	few	CSASWGEAAFF	TGCAGTGCTAGTTGGGGGGAGGCAGCTTTCTTT
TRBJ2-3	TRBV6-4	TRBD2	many	CASSDGGGAGDTQYF	TGTGCCAGCAGTGACGGCGGGGGGGCCGGAGATACGCAGTATTTT
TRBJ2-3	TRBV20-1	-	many	CSARGAGPRQYF	TGCAGTGCTAGGGGGGCTGGACCTCGGCAGTATTTT
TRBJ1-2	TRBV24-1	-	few	CATSRHGLINYGYTF	TGTGCCACCAGTCGGCACGGATTGATAAACTATGGCTACACCTTC
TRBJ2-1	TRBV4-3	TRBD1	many	CASSLGTGAYNEQFF	TGCGCCAGCAGCCTCGGGACAGGAGCCTACAATGAGCAGTTCTTC
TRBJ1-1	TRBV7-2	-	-	CASSLVADGTTEAFF	TGTGCCAGCAGCTTAGTTGCGGACGGCACGACTGAAGCTTTCTTT
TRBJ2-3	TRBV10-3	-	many	CAIKGAFSTDTQYF	TGTGCCATCAAGGGCGCGTTTAGCACAGATACGCAGTATTTT
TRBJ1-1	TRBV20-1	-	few	CSAPLPEQSSAFF	TGCAGTGCTCCCCTGCCGGAACAGTCCTCAGCTTTCTTT
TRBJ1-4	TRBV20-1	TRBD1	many	CSAVKTGTNEKLFF	TGCAGTGCCGTAAAGACAGGGACTAATGAAAAACTGTTTTTT
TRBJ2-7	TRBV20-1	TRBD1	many	CSASSQGVDEQYF	TGCAGTGCTAGTAGCCAGGGGGTCGACGAGCAGTACTTC
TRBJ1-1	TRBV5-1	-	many	CASSFRDLNTEAFF	TGCGCCAGCAGCTTTCGAGACCTGAACACTGAAGCTTTCTTT
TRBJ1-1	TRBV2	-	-	CASKSFDMNTEAFF	TGTGCCAGCAAAAGTTTTGACATGAACACTGAAGCTTTCTTT
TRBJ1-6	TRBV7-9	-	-	CASSLAALSNSPLHF	TGTGCCAGCAGCTTAGCCGCCTTGAGTAATTCACCCCTCCACTTT
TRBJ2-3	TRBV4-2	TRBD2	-	CASSRTSGTQDTQYF	TGTGCCAGCAGTCGTACTAGCGGCACTCAAGATACGCAGTATTTT
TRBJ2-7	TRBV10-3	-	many	CAISEAEYEQYF	TGTGCCATCAGTGAGGCCGAATACGAGCAGTACTTC
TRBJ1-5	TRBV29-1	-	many	CSVRTSNQPQHF	TGCAGCGTCCGAACGAGCAATCAGCCCCAGCATTTT
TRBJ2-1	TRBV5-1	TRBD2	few	CASSTSGGAYEQFF	TGCGCCAGCAGTACTAGCGGGGGGGCATATGAGCAGTTCTTC
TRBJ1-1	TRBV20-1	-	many	CSASPRRGTEAFF	TGCAGTGCTAGTCCGCGGCGTGGCACTGAAGCTTTCTTT
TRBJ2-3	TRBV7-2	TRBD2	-	CASSQVSGGQDTQYF	TGTGCCAGCAGCCAGGTTTCGGGGGGGCAAGATACGCAGTATTTT
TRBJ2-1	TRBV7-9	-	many	CASSSGHYNEQFF	TGTGCCAGCAGCTCGGGACACTACAATGAGCAGTTCTTC
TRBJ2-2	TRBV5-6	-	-	CASSLRDYTGELFF	TGTGCCAGCAGCTTGAGAGACTACACCGGGGAGCTGTTTTTT
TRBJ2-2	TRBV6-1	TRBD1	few	CASGADRGHTGELFF	TGTGCCAGCGGGGCGGACAGGGGCCACACCGGGGAGCTGTTTTTT
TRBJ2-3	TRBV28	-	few	CASSLAGGRQDTQYF	TGTGCCAGCAGTTTAGCTGGGGGGCGGCAAGATACGCAGTATTTT
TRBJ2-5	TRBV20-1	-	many	CSARITGLQETQYF	TGCAGTGCTAGAATTACAGGGTTACAAGAGACCCAGTACTTC
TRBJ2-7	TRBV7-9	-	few	CASSFRREQYF	TGTGCCAGCAGCTTCCGTCGTGAGCAGTACTTC
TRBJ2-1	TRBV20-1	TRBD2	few	CSARATSGGITEQFF	TGCAGTGCTAGGGCGACTAGCGGGGGGATCACTGAGCAGTTCTTC
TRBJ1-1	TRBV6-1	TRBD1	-	CASSPLPSTGGGEAFF	TGTGCCAGCAGCCCCCTACCATCGACAGGGGGCGGTGAAGCTTTCTTT
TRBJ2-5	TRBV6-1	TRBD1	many	CASRGDRGQQETQYF	TGTGCCAGCAGGGGGGACAGGGGGCAACAAGAGACCCAGTACTTC
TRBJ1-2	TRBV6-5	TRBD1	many	CASLPGQRYGYTF	TGTGCCAGTCTACCGGGACAGCGCTATGGCTACACCTTC
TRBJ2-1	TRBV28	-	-	CASKGTHGPHNEQFF	TGTGCCAGCAAGGGGACTCACGGGCCCCACAATGAGCAGTTCTTC
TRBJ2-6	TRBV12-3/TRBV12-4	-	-	CASSVTVSGANVLTF	TGTGCCAGCAGTGTGACAGTGTCTGGGGCCAACGTCCTGACTTTC
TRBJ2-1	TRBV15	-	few	CATSAASSYNEQFF	TGTGCCACATCGGCCGCGAGCTCCTACAATGAGCAGTTCTTC
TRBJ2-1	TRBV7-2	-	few	CASSPPTAVRTRQFF	TGTGCCAGCAGCCCCCCTACGGCGGTCCGCACAAGGCAGTTCTTC
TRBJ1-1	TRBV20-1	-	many	CSAPPDNEAFF	TGCAGTGCACCCCCGGACAACGAAGCTTTCTTT
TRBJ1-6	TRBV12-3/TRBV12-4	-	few	CASSLTEDSPLHF	TGTGCCAGCAGTTTAACGGAGGATTCACCCCTCCACTTT
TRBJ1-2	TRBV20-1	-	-	CSAKPPGRNHGYTF	TGCAGTGCAAAACCTCCGGGACGGAACCATGGCTACACCTTC
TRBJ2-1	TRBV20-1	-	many	CSANFRTNEQFF	TGCAGTGCAAACTTCAGGACCAATGAGCAGTTCTTC
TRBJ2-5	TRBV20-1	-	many	CTSLRGRQETQYF	TGCACCAGTCTTCGCGGTCGCCAAGAGACCCAGTACTTC
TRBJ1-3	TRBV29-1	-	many	CSVEGVANTIYF	TGCAGCGTTGAAGGGGTCGCAAACACCATATATTTT